The rows below give T cell receptor beta chains drawn from one sample of a study of blood T cell repertoires in COVID-19. Profiled with immunoSEQ multiplex PCR; TCRdb holds only in-frame clones, not every one. The sample contains about 290,000 clones, about nine tenths of which appear only once. Sample: peripheral blood. Receptors originate from a woman between 25 and 40 years old with COVID-19, enrolled during active disease. Each CDR3 is given with its conserved first and last residue. D genes are given only for firm matches. Size is omitted from some rows. Given values are once, few, many or a class for expanded clones.

CASGGGARRVTEAFF,TGTGCCAGCGGCGGGGGGGCGCGAAGGGTCACTGAAGCTTTCTTT,-,TRBJ1-1,TRBV3-1/TRBV3-2,-
CASSLRGLQNEQFF,TGTGCCAGCAGCTTGCGGGGGCTCCAGAATGAGCAGTTCTTC,-,TRBJ2-1,TRBV13,-
CASSGEGPRPQHF,TGTGCCAGCAGTGGGGAGGGGCCCCGGCCCCAGCATTTT,-,TRBJ1-5,TRBV27,-
CASSLYLSQPQHF,TGTGCCAGCAGTTTATACCTTAGTCAGCCCCAGCATTTT,-,TRBJ1-5,TRBV12-3/TRBV12-4,-
CASSFSLGQGISSGNTIYF,TGTGCCAGCAGCTTTTCCCTGGGACAGGGGATTTCATCTGGAAACACCATATATTTT,TRBD1,TRBJ1-3,TRBV5-6,-
CASSSLSGATGFIHEQYF,TGTGCCAGCAGCTCCCTTTCGGGGGCGACAGGGTTTATCCACGAGCAGTACTTC,-,TRBJ2-7,TRBV7-9,-
CGANYGYTF,TGTGGAGCTAACTATGGCTACACCTTC,-,TRBJ1-2,TRBV7-2,-
CASSFGGVYEQYF,TGTGCCAGCAGCTTCGGCGGGGTCTACGAGCAGTACTTC,-,TRBJ2-7,TRBV12-3/TRBV12-4,-
CASSLISSGANVLTF,TGTGCCAGCAGCTTAATCAGCTCTGGGGCCAACGTCCTGACTTTC,-,TRBJ2-6,TRBV7-9,-
CASSLLEGEQYF,TGTGCCAGCAGTTTACTTGAGGGCGAGCAGTACTTC,-,TRBJ2-7,TRBV28,-
CASSLAPKAYNEQFF,TGTGCCAGCAGCCTAGCGCCAAAAGCCTACAATGAGCAGTTCTTC,-,TRBJ2-1,TRBV6-2/TRBV6-3,-
CASNQNWGGSYEQYF,TGTGCCAGCAACCAAAACTGGGGGGGTTCCTACGAGCAGTACTTC,TRBD2,TRBJ2-7,TRBV7-2,-
CASKAGGEYNEQFF,TGTGCCAGCAAGGCGGGGGGGGAATACAATGAGCAGTTCTTC,TRBD2,TRBJ2-1,TRBV2,few
CASSHQLRRGEQYF,TGTGCCAGCAGCCACCAGTTACGTCGGGGAGAGCAGTACTTC,-,TRBJ2-7,TRBV3-1/TRBV3-2,-
CASSVEIMTGGPLAEAFF,TGTGCCAGCAGCGTAGAAATCATGACAGGGGGACCCTTGGCTGAAGCTTTCTTT,TRBD1,TRBJ1-1,TRBV9,-
CASSYPSTMNTEAFF,TGTGCCAGCAGTTACCCCAGTACCATGAACACTGAAGCTTTCTTT,-,TRBJ1-1,TRBV6-6,-
CASSELGRATGELFF,TGTGCCAGCAGTGAATTGGGCAGGGCCACCGGGGAGCTGTTTTTT,-,TRBJ2-2,TRBV6-1,-
CASSVAGGSTDTQYF,TGTGCCAGCAGTGTAGCGGGGGGGAGCACAGATACGCAGTATTTT,TRBD2,TRBJ2-3,TRBV2,-
CASSPAGLRTNSPLHF,TGCGCCAGCAGCCCAGCGGGGCTGCGGACTAATTCACCCCTCCACTTT,-,TRBJ1-6,TRBV5-1,-
CASSYDRGETDTQYF,TGCGCCAGCAGCTATGACAGGGGAGAGACAGATACGCAGTATTTT,TRBD1,TRBJ2-3,TRBV4-1,-
CASSGGGRINEKLFF,TGCGCCAGCAGTGGGGGGGGGCGGATTAATGAAAAACTGTTTTTT,-,TRBJ1-4,TRBV10-1,-
CASSLGQGHGELFF,TGCGCCAGCAGCTTGGGACAGGGCCACGGGGAGCTGTTTTTT,TRBD1,TRBJ2-2,TRBV5-1,-